A single sample is the source of the 22 T cell receptor beta chains below, sequenced in a study of T-cell reconstitution after alpha-beta-depleted transplantation in children. As it was prepared, the TCRbeta library received unique molecular identifiers. MiXCR was run by TCRdb on the PCR reads, yielding one entry per CDR3 protein. This repertoire shows about 190,000 distinct CDR3 sequences, 11% found once; its top ten account for less than 15%. Sequencing was performed on PBMCs, taken before TCRalphabeta/CD19-depleted stem cell transplant. These receptors originate from a boy between 2 and 10 years old with acute myeloid leukemia, due to receive a stem cell transplant.

At least ten counts were recorded for this clonotype. The chain is built from TRBV5-5 and TRBJ2-7; D gene unclear. V lost 4 bases to trimming and J lost 0 bases, with 2 bases between them. Germline values: CDR1 SGHKS, CDR2 YYEKEE (reference sequence). The CDR3 has 11 amino acids. CDR3 amino acids: CASSPSYEQYV. The CDR3 region has the DNA TGTGCCAGCAGCCCCTCCTACGAGCAGTACGTC.

In the case of this clonotype: This may stem from a read error, because a much larger clone lies one nucleotide away. The gene calls are TRBV24-1 and TRBJ2-1; D tentatively fits TRBD1 or TRBD2 (5 bases each). V was trimmed by 4 bases and J by 13 bases, leaving 25 bases between them. From germline, CDR1 is KGHDR and CDR2 SFDVKD. This CDR3 region has 16 residues. In DNA form, the CDR3 reads TGTGCCACCAGTGACTCACCTCGGGACGGGCTTTCCCATCAGTTCTTC. Its translation is CATSDSPRDGLSHQFF.

This clonotype was detected ten times or more. Here the CDR3 reads CSVEDRGMSSYNEQFF. The CDR3 DNA follows: TGCAGCGTTGAAGATCGCGGCATGAGCTCCTACAATGAGCAGTTCTTC. The chain employs TRBV29-1 and TRBJ2-1; unclear D gene. CDR1 is SQVTM and CDR2 is ANQGSEA in the germline V gene. The CDR3 length is 16 residues. Trimming stripped 0 bases from V and 0 bases from J, with 12 bases between.

This clonotype was detected ten times or more. The chain is built from TRBV3-1 and TRBJ2-5, with 14 bases matching TRBD2. CDR3 length: 17 amino acids. Trimming took 0 bases from V and 5 from J; bases not matched to a gene: 5. Germline values: CDR1 LGHDT, CDR2 YNNKEL (reference sequence). The CDR3 DNA reads as TGTGCCAGCAGCCAAGAGACTAGCGGGGGGGCCTGGGAGACCCAGTACTTC. This sequence encodes CASSQETSGGAWETQYF.

This clonotype was recorded at least ten times. The J gene is TRBJ2-2, the V gene TRBV10-3; TRBD2 aligns across 8 bases. Per the germline V gene, CDR1 is ENHRY and CDR2 is SYGVKD. After removal of 8 bases from V and 0 bases from J, the junction contained 8 bases not matched to a gene. The CDR3 runs to 16 residues. The CDR3 loop is CAIPLLAETNTGELFF. DNA of the CDR3: TGTGCCATCCCGTTACTAGCGGAAACGAACACCGGGGAGCTGTTTTTT.

This clonotype was recorded many times. The V and J genes are TRBV14 and TRBJ1-2; D uncertain. Germline V gene lookup returns CDR1 SGHDN and CDR2 FVKESK. Trimming removed 1 base from V and 0 bases from J, with 6 bases in between. This CDR3 is 14 amino acids long. CDR3 DNA sequence: TGTGCCAGCAGCCAAGCTGCAGCTAACTATGGCTACACCTTC. Its translation: CASSQAAANYGYTF.

This clonotype has a count of ten or more. The V call is TRBV5-1, the J call TRBJ1-6; D not resolved. The CDR3 sequence is 14 residues long. With 0 bases removed from V and 7 bases from J, the gap between germline ends came to 8 bases. Germline lookup yields CDR1 SGHRS and CDR2 YFSETQ. This CDR3 is CASSLVSANSPLHF. In DNA form, the CDR3 reads TGCGCCAGCAGCTTGGTGTCGGCAAATTCACCCCTCCACTTT.

This clonotype was recorded at least ten times. This chain connects TRBV20-1 to TRBJ1-3; TRBD1 matches 7 bases. Germline lookup yields CDR1 DFQATT and CDR2 SNEGSKA (reference sequence). This CDR3 spans 13 amino acids. CDR3 residues: CSAGTEAGNTIYF. The CDR3 DNA follows: TGCAGCGCCGGGACAGAAGCTGGAAACACCATATATTTT.

This clonotype has ten or more counts. The chain is built from TRBV2 and TRBJ1-1, with D uncertain. This CDR3 has 14 residues. Germline V gene sequence: CDR1 SNHLY, CDR2 FYNNEI. Trimming removed 4 bases at V and 6 bases at J, with 15 bases between. The CDR3 DNA is TGTGCCAGCAGTGCCTTCGGGAGGGAGGCTGAAGCTTTCTTT. Translated, it gives CASSAFGREAEAFF.

This clonotype occurred many times. The chain is built from TRBV11-1 and TRBJ1-2; no definite D call. Germline values: CDR1 SGHAT, CDR2 FQDESV (reference sequence). The CDR3 sequence is 19 residues long. Trimming stripped 6 bases from V and 3 bases from J, with 29 bases between. In nucleotides, the CDR3 is TGTGCCAGCAGGTCGAGGCGGGCCAACCAGTTACTATCCGACTATGGCTACACCTTC. Translated: CASRSRRANQLLSDYGYTF. Full variable domain (missing parts from reference TRBV11-1 and TRBJ1-2): EAEVAQSPRYKITEKSQAVAFWCDPISGHATLYWYRQILGQGPELLVQFQDESVVDDSQLPKDRFSAERLKGVDSTLKIQPAELGDSAMYLCASRSRRANQLLSDYGYTFGSGTRLTVV.

This clonotype has a count of ten or more. The chain links TRBV18 to TRBJ1-5; TRBD1 matches 9 bases. Trimming cost V 5 bases and J 3 bases; bases outside gene matches: 5. There are 15 residues in the CDR3. Germline V lookup: CDR1 KGHSH, CDR2 LQKENI. The DNA of the CDR3 is TGTGCCAGCTCAATCGGACAGGGGAACAATCAGCCCCAGCATTTT. Translated, it gives CASSIGQGNNQPQHF.

This clonotype was recorded many times. This chain joins TRBV29-1 and TRBJ1-4; D remains unclear. In germline, CDR1 is SQVTM, CDR2 ANQGSEA. The V and J ends lost 5 bases and 4 bases respectively, with 8 bases between them. The CDR3 runs to 12 residues. CDR3 amino acids: CSVLNSNEKLFF. CDR3 DNA sequence: TGCAGCGTTTTGAACAGTAATGAAAAACTGTTTTTT. The full variable domain, in which reference TRBV29-1 and TRBJ1-4 provide the parts outside the CDR3, is SAVISQKPSRDICQRGTSLTIQCQVDSQVTMMFWYRQQPGQSLTLIATANQGSEATYESGFVIDKFPISRPNLTFSTLTVSNMSPEDSSIYLCSVLNSNEKLFFGSGTQLSVL.

This clonotype was recorded at least ten times. The chain has TRBV11-3 and TRBJ2-3, with D perhaps matching TRBD2 (5 bases). The CDR3 has 13 residues. Trimming took off 2 bases at V and 6 bases at J, with 9 bases between the two ends. CDR1 is SGHNT, CDR2 YENEEA, per germline. The CDR3: CASSLTRMDTQYF. The CDR3 nucleotides are TGTGCCAGCAGCTTAACTAGGATGGATACGCAGTATTTT. The full variable domain, in which reference TRBV11-3 and TRBJ2-3 provide the parts outside the CDR3, is EAGVVQSPRYKIIEKKQPVAFWCNPISGHNTLYWYLQNLGQGPELLIRYENEEAVDDSQLPKDRFSAERLKGVDSTLKIQPAELGDSAVYLCASSLTRMDTQYFGPGTRLTVL.

This clonotype was seen repeatedly, ten times or more. This rearrangement joins TRBV7-3 to TRBJ2-1; D may be TRBD1 (6 bases). The CDR3 has 14 residues. Germline V lookup: CDR1 SGHTA, CDR2 FQGTGA. V shed 5 bases and J shed 4 bases, with 12 bases lying between them. The CDR3 region has the DNA TGTGCCAGCAGCCCAACAGGGCTATACAATGAGCAGTTCTTC. It specifies CASSPTGLYNEQFF.

The chain is built from TRBV11-2 and TRBJ2-7; 9 bases fit TRBD2. Germline V gene sequence: CDR1 SGHAT, CDR2 FQNNGV. V lost 4 bases and J lost 3; bases outside the gene matches: 7. The CDR3 is made up of 15 amino acids. CDR3 region: CASSSNSGRDYEQYF. In DNA, the CDR3 is TGTGCCAGCAGCTCTAATAGCGGGAGAGACTACGAGCAGTACTTC. Supplemented by reference TRBV11-2 and TRBJ2-7, the full variable domain reads EAGVAQSPRYKIIEKRQSVAFWCNPISGHATLYWYQQILGQGPKLLIQFQNNGVVDDSQLPKDRFSAERLKGVDSTLKIQPAKLEDSAVYLCASSSNSGRDYEQYFGPGTRLTVT.

This clonotype showed up many times. The chain links TRBV19 to TRBJ2-2; D call uncertain. The CDR3 loop spans 13 amino acids. Germline V gene data show CDR1 as LNHDA and CDR2 as SQIVND (reference sequence). The germline V and J ends were trimmed by 5 bases and 5 bases, with 9 bases remaining between them. The CDR3 region has the DNA TGTGCCAGTAGTCATACCTTGACCGGGGAGCTGTTTTTT. Translated: CASSHTLTGELFF. Full variable domain (remainder filled in from reference TRBV19 and TRBJ2-2): DGGITQSPKYLFRKEGQNVTLSCEQNLNHDAMYWYRQDPGQGLRLIYYSQIVNDFQKGDIAEGYSVSREKKESFPLTVTSAQKNPTAFYLCASSHTLTGELFFGEGSRLTVL.

This clonotype was seen repeatedly, ten times or more. The J gene is TRBJ2-7, the V gene TRBV7-9; a weak D match, TRBD1 (6 bases). The CDR3 has 15 amino acids. V lost 5 bases to trimming and J lost 1 base, with 15 bases between them. Germline V gives CDR1 SEHNR, CDR2 FQNEAQ (reference sequence). The CDR3 region is CASSPQPGESYEQYV. The CDR3 DNA follows: TGTGCCAGCAGCCCACAACCAGGGGAATCCTACGAGCAGTACGTC.

This clonotype appeared many times. This chain uses TRBV28 with TRBJ2-7; 8 nucleotides line up with TRBD1. The CDR3 is 17 residues long. The V gene end was trimmed by 5 bases and the J gene end by 4 bases; junction bases not matched to a gene: 16. Germline CDR1 and CDR2: MDHEN and SYDVKM. The CDR3 region is CASSGVRTDREFYEQYF. The CDR3 DNA reads as TGTGCCAGCAGTGGGGTACGAACGGACAGGGAATTTTACGAGCAGTACTTC.

At least ten counts were recorded for this clonotype. J is TRBJ1-1 and V is TRBV11-1; D possibly corresponds to TRBD1 (5 bases). With 3 bases removed from V and 3 bases from J, the gap between germline ends came to 26 bases. This CDR3 is 19 amino acids long. CDR1 and CDR2 (germline): SGHAT, FQDESV (reference sequence). CDR3: CASSLMTRDVWDVDTEAFF. In nucleotides, the CDR3 is TGTGCCAGCAGCTTGATGACCAGGGACGTTTGGGATGTAGACACTGAAGCTTTCTTT. The full variable domain, with the rest looked up from reference TRBV11-1 and TRBJ1-1, is EAEVAQSPRYKITEKSQAVAFWCDPISGHATLYWYRQILGQGPELLVQFQDESVVDDSQLPKDRFSAERLKGVDSTLKIQPAELGDSAMYLCASSLMTRDVWDVDTEAFFGQGTRLTVV.

There are many counts of this clonotype. This chain connects TRBV7-3 to TRBJ1-4, with 9 positions matching TRBD1. The ends lost 5 bases at V and 3 bases at J; junction bases unmatched: 4. CDR3 length: 15 amino acids. CDR1 is SGHTA and CDR2 is FQGTGA in the germline V gene. In DNA form, the CDR3 reads TGTGCCAGCAGCACGACAGGGGGTGCTAATGAAAAACTGTTTTTT. Residues: CASSTTGGANEKLFF.

Many counts were recorded for this clonotype. This chain joins TRBV7-9 and TRBJ2-5; D might be TRBD2 (7 bases). Germline V CDR1 and CDR2: SEHNR, FQNEAQ (reference sequence). This CDR3 comprises 15 residues. V was clipped by 1 base and J by 5 bases, with 14 bases between them. The CDR3 bases are TGTGCCAGCAGCTTAGGACCACAGGGAGGGGAGACCCAGTACTTC. This gives the protein CASSLGPQGGETQYF. The variable domain in full, with the rest retrieved from reference TRBV7-9 and TRBJ2-5, is DTGVSQNPRHKITKRGQNVTFRCDPISEHNRLYWYRQTLGQGPEFLTYFQNEAQLEKSRLLSDRFSAERPKGSFSTLEIQRTEQGDSAMYLCASSLGPQGGETQYFGPGTRLLVL.

Many counts were recorded for this clonotype. The V and J genes are TRBV11-2 and TRBJ2-7; TRBD2 matches at 12 bases. Looked up from germline, CDR1 is SGHAT and CDR2 is FQNNGV. Trimming took 1 base from V and 3 from J; bases not matched to a gene: 7. This CDR3 is 17 amino acids long. The CDR3 is CASSLGDRLAGDYEQYF. The CDR3 coding sequence is TGTGCCAGCAGCTTAGGCGATAGACTAGCGGGAGACTACGAGCAGTACTTC.